A single T cell receptor (beta chain) is shown here with its context. Other DNA sequences in this sample translate to the same CDR3. In the authors' methods: It was from reference gene primer amplification that nucleated cell counts were estimated. The repertoire was sequenced with immunoSEQ multiplex PCR; TCRdb's copy has only in-frame clones and lacks some. The V and J calls and clone size come from that table; D and trimming were worked out from the DNA. The sample shows around 110,000 clones, approximately 87% of them seen only once. This sample is drawn from a study of blood T cell repertoires in COVID-19. Study summary: COVID-19 samples, acute and convalescent, were from the United States, Italy and Spain. T cells, B-cell-depleted T cells, or PBMCs provided the cDNA or gDNA that served as material.

Germline CDR1 reads SGHVS; CDR2 reads FQNEAQ. Trimming cost V 1 base and J 4 bases, with 7 bases left between them. This CDR3 region has 13 residues. Sample: peripheral blood. This sequence was found in a man aged 25-40 years with acute or convalescent COVID-19. The rearrangement joins TRBV7-8 to TRBJ2-5; D is unresolved. CDR3 in DNA: TGTGCCAGCAGCTTAGGGCTTCGAGAGACCCAGTACTTC. This gives the protein CASSLGLRETQYF.